This entry lists 13 T cell receptor beta chains sequenced from one sample in a study of cytomegalovirus exposure and HLA in healthy donors. The repertoire was sequenced with immunoSEQ multiplex PCR; TCRdb's copy has only in-frame clones and lacks some. The profile covers 200,000 to 300,000 clones, with about 87% appearing a single time and less than 3% taken by the ten largest. Source material: PBMCs. Receptor source: a man between 18 and 29 years old in good health and CMV-seronegative.

The chain has TRBV28 and TRBJ2-3, with 10 positions matching TRBD2. CDR3 size: 16 residues. The germline V gene has CDR1 MDHEN and CDR2 SYDVKM. J gave up 2 bases and V 6 bases, and 8 bases lay outside the gene matches. CDR3 coding DNA: TGTGCCAGCAGCCAGGGAGCGGGAGGGGACACAGATACGCAGTATTTT. Translation: CASSQGAGGDTDTQYF.

This rearrangement joins TRBV15 to TRBJ1-2, with TRBD1 matching 7 bases. This CDR3 has 14 amino acids. V gave up 4 bases and J gave up 0 bases; unmatched junction bases: 2. Germline CDR1 is LNHNV and CDR2 is YYDKDF (reference sequence). This CDR3 is CATSKGAANYGYTF. The CDR3 coding sequence is TGTGCCACCAGCAAGGGGGCGGCTAACTATGGCTACACCTTC.

The genes are TRBV4-1 and TRBJ1-2, with TRBD1 identical over 9 bases. Germline lookup yields CDR1 MGHRA and CDR2 YSYEKL. Trimming at V came to 5 bases and at J to 4 bases, leaving 8 bases not matched to a gene. CDR3 size: 15 residues. Here the CDR3 DNA reads TGCGCCAGCAGCGATACCGGGACAGGGAGCTATGGCTACACCTTC. This translates into CASSDTGTGSYGYTF.

Written as DNA, the CDR3 is TGTGCCAGCACCCAGACAGGGTACGGTGAGCAGTTCTTC. This codes for CASTQTGYGEQFF. The V gene is TRBV6-5, the J gene TRBJ2-1; 7 nucleotides match TRBD1. With V trimmed by 7 bases and J by 9 bases, 9 bases remained unmatched. Germline V gene data show CDR1 as MNHEY and CDR2 as SVGAGI. CDR3 length equals 13 residues.

This clone appeared many times. V usage is TRBV6-1 and J usage is TRBJ1-5; 8 nucleotides match TRBD1. CDR3 length: 13 residues. V lost 10 bases and J lost 6; bases outside the gene matches: 8. Germline loops: CDR1 MNHNS, CDR2 SASEGT. The CDR3 DNA follows: TGTGCCACTCAGGGGGCGGAGGGTCAGCCCCAGCATTTT. As protein: CATQGAEGQPQHF.

The chain is built from TRBV6-4 and TRBJ2-3, with 7 bases lining up with TRBD2. Germline CDR1 reads MRHNA; CDR2 reads SNTAGT. CDR3 length: 16 residues. The V gene end was trimmed by 0 bases and the J gene end by 4 bases; junction bases not matched to a gene: 7. As DNA, the CDR3 is TGTGCCAGCAGTGACTCGGCTAGCGGAACTCCAGATACGCAGTATTTT. Translating it yields CASSDSASGTPDTQYF.

The chain has TRBV27 and TRBJ1-4; TRBD1 might be the D (6 bases). The CDR3 extends over 15 amino acids. Germline values: CDR1 MNHEY, CDR2 SMNVEV (reference sequence). Deletions cut 6 bases from V and 8 bases from J, with 19 bases between. This chain's CDR3 is CASSNPRDNHEKLFF. CDR3 DNA sequence: TGTGCCAGCAGCAACCCCCGGGACAATCACGAAAAACTGTTTTTT.

This rearrangement joins TRBV10-3 to TRBJ1-2; TRBD1 might be the D (6 bases). The germline CDR1 and CDR2 sequences are ENHRY and SYGVKD. The CDR3 extends over 14 amino acids. V shed 4 bases and J shed 6 bases, with 15 bases lying between them. The CDR3 sequence: CAISAGVYGNGYTF. CDR3 nucleotide sequence: TGTGCCATCAGTGCAGGGGTATATGGTAATGGCTACACCTTC.

On this clone itself: One end of the junction does not line up with germline, which may come from a read error. The V call is TRBV29-1, the J call TRBJ2-7; D ambiguous. CDR3 length: 13 residues. Per germline, CDR1 SQVTM and CDR2 ANQGSEA. The CDR3 region has the DNA TGCAGCGTAGAAGTCGGGTCTCCCTACGAGCAGTACTTC. Its translation is CSVEVGSPYEQYF.

V and J are TRBV6-4 and TRBJ2-3, with D possibly being TRBD2 (7 bases). The CDR3 covers 13 residues. Germline V lookup: CDR1 MRHNA, CDR2 SNTAGT. V shed 8 bases and J shed 2 bases, with 11 bases lying between them. Here the CDR3 reads CASGAGHTDTQYF. As DNA, the CDR3 is TGTGCCAGCGGAGCGGGACACACAGATACGCAGTATTTT.

This clone has only a few counts. The chain joins TRBV30 to TRBJ2-7, with D possibly TRBD1 on 5 matching bases. The CDR3 covers 13 residues. The V gene's germline CDR1 is GTSNPN and CDR2 SVGIG (reference sequence). Between the trimmed V and J ends, which lost 4 bases and 3 bases, there was a span of 13 bases. This chain's CDR3 is CAWTSGASYEQYF. CDR3 nucleotides: TGTGCCTGGACGAGTGGGGCAAGCTACGAGCAGTACTTC.

V gene TRBV13 combines with J gene TRBJ1-2, with D tentatively TRBD1 (6 bases). V gave up 4 bases and J gave up 0 bases, with 15 bases separating them. The CDR3 loop spans 16 amino acids. Germline V lookup: CDR1 PRHDT, CDR2 FYEKMQ (reference sequence). The CDR3 region has the DNA TGTGCCAGCAGCTCACGGATCCGGACAGCTAACTATGGCTACACCTTC. This encodes CASSSRIRTANYGYTF. The variable domain in full, completed from reference TRBV13 and TRBJ1-2, reads AAGVIQSPRHLIKEKRETATLKCYPIPRHDTVYWYQQGPGQDPQFLISFYEKMQSDKGSIPDRFSAQQFSDYHSELNMSSLELGDSALYFCASSSRIRTANYGYTFGSGTRLTVV.

CDR3: CASSGGTTGGGTGYEQYF. The CDR3 DNA follows: TGTGCCAGCAGCGGTGGGACGACAGGGGGTGGGACTGGCTACGAGCAGTACTTC. This chain connects TRBV5-4 to TRBJ2-7; 9 bases match TRBD1. This CDR3 is built from 18 residues. The germline gives CDR1 SGHNT, CDR2 YYREEE (reference sequence). V was pared by 4 bases and J by 3 bases, with 17 bases of the junction left unmatched. The full variable domain, in which reference TRBV5-4 and TRBJ2-7 provide the parts outside the CDR3, is ETGVTQSPTHLIKTRGQQVTLRCSSQSGHNTVSWYQQALGQGPQFIFQYYREEENGRGNFPPRFSGLQFPNYSSELNVNALELDDSALYLCASSGGTTGGGTGYEQYFGPGTRLTVT.